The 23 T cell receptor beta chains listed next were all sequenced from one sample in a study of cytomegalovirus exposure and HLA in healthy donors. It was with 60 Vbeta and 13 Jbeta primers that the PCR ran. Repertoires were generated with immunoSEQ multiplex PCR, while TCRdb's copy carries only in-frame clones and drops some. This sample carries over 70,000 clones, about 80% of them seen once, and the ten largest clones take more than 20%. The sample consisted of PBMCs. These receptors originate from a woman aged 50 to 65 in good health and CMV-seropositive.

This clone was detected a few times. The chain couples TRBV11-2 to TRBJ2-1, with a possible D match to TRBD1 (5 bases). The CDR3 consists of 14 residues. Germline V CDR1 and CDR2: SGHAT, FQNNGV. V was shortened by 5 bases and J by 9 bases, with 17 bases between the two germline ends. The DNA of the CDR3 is TGTGCCAGCAGCCAAAGCAGGGCCGTTGTTGAGCAGTTCTTC. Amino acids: CASSQSRAVVEQFF.

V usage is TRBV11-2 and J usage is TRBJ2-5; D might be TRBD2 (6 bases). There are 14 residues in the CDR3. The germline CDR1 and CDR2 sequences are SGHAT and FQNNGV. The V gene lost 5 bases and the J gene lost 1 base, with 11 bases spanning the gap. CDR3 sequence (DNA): TGTGCCAGCAGCACCGTCGGGGGCCAAGAGACCCAGTACTTC. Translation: CASSTVGGQETQYF. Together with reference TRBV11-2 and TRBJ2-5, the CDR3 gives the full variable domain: EAGVAQSPRYKIIEKRQSVAFWCNPISGHATLYWYQQILGQGPKLLIQFQNNGVVDDSQLPKDRFSAERLKGVDSTLKIQPAKLEDSAVYLCASSTVGGQETQYFGPGTRLLVL.

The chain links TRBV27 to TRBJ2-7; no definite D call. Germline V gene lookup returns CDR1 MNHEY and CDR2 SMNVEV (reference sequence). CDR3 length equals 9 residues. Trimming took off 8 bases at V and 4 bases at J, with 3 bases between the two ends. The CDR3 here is CASLYEQYF. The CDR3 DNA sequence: TGTGCCAGCCTATACGAGCAGTACTTC.

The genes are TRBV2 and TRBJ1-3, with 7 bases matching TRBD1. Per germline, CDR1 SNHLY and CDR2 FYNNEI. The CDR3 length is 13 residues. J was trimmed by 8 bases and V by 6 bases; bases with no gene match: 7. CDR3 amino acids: CASSRDRVYTIYF. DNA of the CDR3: TGTGCCAGCAGCAGAGACAGGGTTTACACCATATATTTT.

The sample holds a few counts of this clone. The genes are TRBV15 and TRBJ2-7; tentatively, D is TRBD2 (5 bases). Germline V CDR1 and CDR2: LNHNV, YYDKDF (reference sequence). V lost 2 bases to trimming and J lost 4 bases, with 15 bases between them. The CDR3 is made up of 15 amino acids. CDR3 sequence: CATSRTRSERYEQYV. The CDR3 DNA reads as TGTGCCACCAGCAGAACCCGGTCGGAGCGGTACGAGCAGTACGTC.

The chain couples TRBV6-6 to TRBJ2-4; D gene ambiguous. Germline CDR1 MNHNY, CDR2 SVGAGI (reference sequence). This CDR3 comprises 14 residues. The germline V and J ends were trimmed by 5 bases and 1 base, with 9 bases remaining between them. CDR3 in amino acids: CASSTRSAKNIQYF. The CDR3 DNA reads TGTGCCAGCAGTACCCGCAGTGCCAAAAACATTCAGTACTTC.

Written as DNA, the CDR3 is TGCGCCAGCAGGACAGGGAGCAATGAGCAGTTCTTC. Translated, it gives CASRTGSNEQFF. The V call is TRBV5-1, the J call TRBJ2-1, with 7 positions matching TRBD1. The CDR3 sequence is 12 residues long. Trimming took 5 bases from V and 6 from J; bases not matched to a gene: 2. CDR1 and CDR2 from the germline V gene are SGHRS and YFSETQ.

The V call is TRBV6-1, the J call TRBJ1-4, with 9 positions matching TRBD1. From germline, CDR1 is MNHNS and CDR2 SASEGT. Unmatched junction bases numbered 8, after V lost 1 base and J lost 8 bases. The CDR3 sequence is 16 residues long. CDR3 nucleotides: TGTGCCAGCAGTGAAGGAGGGACAGGGACGGGAGAAAAACTGTTTTTT. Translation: CASSEGGTGTGEKLFF.

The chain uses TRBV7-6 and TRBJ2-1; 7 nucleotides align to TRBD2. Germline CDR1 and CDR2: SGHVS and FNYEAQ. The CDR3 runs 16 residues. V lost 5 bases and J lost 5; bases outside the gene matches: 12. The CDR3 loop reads CASSPHRVGGNNEQFF. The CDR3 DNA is TGTGCCAGCAGCCCCCATCGGGTGGGAGGGAACAATGAGCAGTTCTTC.

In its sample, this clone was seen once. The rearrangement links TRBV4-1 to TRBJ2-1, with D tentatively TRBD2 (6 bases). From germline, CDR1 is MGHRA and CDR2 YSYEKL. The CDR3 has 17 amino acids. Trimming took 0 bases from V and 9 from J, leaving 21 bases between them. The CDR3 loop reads CASSQDRETDGAREQFF. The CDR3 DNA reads TGCGCCAGCAGCCAAGATCGGGAGACGGACGGGGCCCGTGAGCAGTTCTTC.

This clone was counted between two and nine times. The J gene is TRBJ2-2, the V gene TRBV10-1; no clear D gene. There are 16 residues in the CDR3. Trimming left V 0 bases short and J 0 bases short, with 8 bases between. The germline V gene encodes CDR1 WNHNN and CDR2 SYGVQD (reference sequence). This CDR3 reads CASSESLSTNTGELFF. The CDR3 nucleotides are TGCGCCAGCAGTGAGTCGCTAAGTACGAACACCGGGGAGCTGTTTTTT.

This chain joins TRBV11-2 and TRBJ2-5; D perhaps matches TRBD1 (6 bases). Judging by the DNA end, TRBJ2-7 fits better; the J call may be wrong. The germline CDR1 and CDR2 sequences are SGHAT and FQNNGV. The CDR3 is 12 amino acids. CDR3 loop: CASSGGYYEQYF. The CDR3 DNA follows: TGTGCCAGCAGCGGGGGCTACTACGAGCAGTACTTC.

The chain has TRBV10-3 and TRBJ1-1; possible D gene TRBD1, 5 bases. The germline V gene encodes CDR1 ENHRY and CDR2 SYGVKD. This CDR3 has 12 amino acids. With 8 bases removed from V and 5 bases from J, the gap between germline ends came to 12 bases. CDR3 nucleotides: TGTGCCATCTCACGGGGGGGAACTGAAGCTTTCTTT. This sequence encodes CAISRGGTEAFF.

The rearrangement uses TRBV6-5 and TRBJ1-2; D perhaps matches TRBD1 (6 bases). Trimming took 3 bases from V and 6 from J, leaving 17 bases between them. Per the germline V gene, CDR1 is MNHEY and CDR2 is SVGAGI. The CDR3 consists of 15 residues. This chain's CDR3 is CASSYSTGSGNGYTF. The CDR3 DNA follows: TGTGCCAGCAGTTATTCCACAGGGTCTGGAAATGGCTACACCTTC.

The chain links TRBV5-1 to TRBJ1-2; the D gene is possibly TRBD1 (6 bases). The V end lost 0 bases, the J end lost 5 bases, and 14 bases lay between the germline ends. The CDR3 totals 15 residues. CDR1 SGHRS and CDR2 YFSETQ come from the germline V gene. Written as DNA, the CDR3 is TGCGCCAGCAGCTTGGTATCAGGGGCTGAGTATGGCTACACCTTC. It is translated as CASSLVSGAEYGYTF.

In nucleotides, the CDR3 is TGTGCCAGTACCCGGGGGGGGTACTATGGCTACACCTTC. This sequence encodes CASTRGGYYGYTF. The rearrangement links TRBV19 to TRBJ1-2, with D tentatively TRBD1 (5 bases). Between the trimmed V and J ends, which lost 7 bases and 3 bases, there was a span of 12 bases. The CDR3 has 13 amino acids. CDR1 and CDR2 from the germline V gene are LNHDA and SQIVND (reference sequence).

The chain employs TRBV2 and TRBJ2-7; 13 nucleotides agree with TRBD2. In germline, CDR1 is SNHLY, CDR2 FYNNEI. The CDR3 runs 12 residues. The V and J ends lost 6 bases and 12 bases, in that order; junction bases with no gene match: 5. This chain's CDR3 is CASRRLAGGLYV. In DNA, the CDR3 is TGTGCCAGCAGGAGACTAGCGGGAGGCCTGTACGTC.

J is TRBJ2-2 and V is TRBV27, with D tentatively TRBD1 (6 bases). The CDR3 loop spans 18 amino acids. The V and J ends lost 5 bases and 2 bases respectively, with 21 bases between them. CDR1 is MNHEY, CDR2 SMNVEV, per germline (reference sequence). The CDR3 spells CASSVYRVGVPNTGELFF. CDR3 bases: TGTGCCAGCAGTGTCTACAGGGTAGGGGTCCCCAACACCGGGGAGCTGTTTTTT.

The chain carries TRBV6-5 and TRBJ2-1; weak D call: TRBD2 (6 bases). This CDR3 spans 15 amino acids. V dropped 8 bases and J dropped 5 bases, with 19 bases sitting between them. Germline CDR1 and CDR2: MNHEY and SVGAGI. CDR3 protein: CASSPGGRPNNEQFF. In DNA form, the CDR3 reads TGTGCCAGCTCCCCCGGGGGACGCCCTAACAATGAGCAGTTCTTC.

The CDR3 loop is CASSFGRSAKNIQYF. CDR3 coding DNA: TGTGCCAGCAGCTTCGGTCGATCCGCCAAAAACATTCAGTACTTC. The V gene is TRBV7-9, the J gene TRBJ2-4, with D unresolved. Trimming took 3 bases from V and 1 from J, leaving 10 bases between them. Germline assignment: CDR1 SEHNR and CDR2 FQNEAQ (reference sequence). This CDR3 contains 15 residues. Together with reference TRBV7-9 and TRBJ2-4, the CDR3 gives the full variable domain: DTGVSQNPRHKITKRGQNVTFRCDPISEHNRLYWYRQTLGQGPEFLTYFQNEAQLEKSRLLSDRFSAERPKGSFSTLEIQRTEQGDSAMYLCASSFGRSAKNIQYFGAGTRLSVL.

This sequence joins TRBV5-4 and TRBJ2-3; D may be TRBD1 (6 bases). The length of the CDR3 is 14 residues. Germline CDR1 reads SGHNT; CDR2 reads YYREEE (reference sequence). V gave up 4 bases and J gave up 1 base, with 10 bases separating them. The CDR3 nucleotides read TGTGCCAGCAGCGCCCGACAGGGCACAGATACGCAGTATTTT. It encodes CASSARQGTDTQYF.

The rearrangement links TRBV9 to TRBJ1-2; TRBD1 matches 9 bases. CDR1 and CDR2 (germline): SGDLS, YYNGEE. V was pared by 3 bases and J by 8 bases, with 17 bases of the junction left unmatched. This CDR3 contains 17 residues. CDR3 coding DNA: TGTGCCAGCAGCGGTGGCAATACAGGGGGCGCATTGGTCGGCTACACCTTC. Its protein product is CASSGGNTGGALVGYTF.

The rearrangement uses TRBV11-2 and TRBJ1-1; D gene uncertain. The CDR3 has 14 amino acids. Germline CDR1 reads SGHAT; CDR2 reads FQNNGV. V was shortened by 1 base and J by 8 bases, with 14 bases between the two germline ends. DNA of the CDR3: TGTGCCAGCAGCTTAGGTTCAGTTACAACAGAAGCTTTCTTT. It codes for CASSLGSVTTEAFF.